Presented here are 5 T cell receptor beta chains from one specimen sequenced in a study of blood T cell repertoires in COVID-19. Data came from immunoSEQ multiplex PCR; TCRdb stores just in-frame clones and leaves some out. The sample consists of around 240,000 clones, around 85% of them appearing once. Sequencing was performed on peripheral blood. These receptors originate from a woman between 25 and 40 years old who had recovered from COVID-19.

The chain recombines TRBV2 with TRBJ2-2, with 9 positions matching TRBD2. Trimming cost V 9 bases and J 6 bases; bases outside gene matches: 14. The CDR3 contains 16 residues. CDR1 is SNHLY and CDR2 is FYNNEI in the germline V gene. The CDR3 sequence: CASHFGGASGAGELFF. CDR3 nucleotide sequence: TGTGCCAGTCACTTCGGAGGAGCTAGCGGGGCCGGGGAGCTGTTTTTT.

With respect to this clone: One end of the junction is discordant with germline, which a read error may explain. The chain links TRBV20-1 to TRBJ1-2, with D unresolved. This CDR3 spans 11 amino acids. Germline CDR1 and CDR2: DFQATT and SNEGSKA (reference sequence). As DNA, the CDR3 is TGCAGTGCCCTGGGCCTAACCGGGAACTTCTTC. Protein sequence: CSALGLTGNFF.

This chain joins TRBV5-1 and TRBJ1-1, with a tentative D call TRBD1 (5 bases). Trimming stripped 3 bases from V and 4 bases from J, with 13 bases between. The CDR3 has 14 amino acids. In germline, CDR1 is SGHRS, CDR2 YFSETQ. As DNA, the CDR3 is TGCGCCAGCAGCTCTCAGGGTGTAGGCACTGAAGCTTTCTTT. Translation gives CASSSQGVGTEAFF.

The sample holds one count of this clone. The chain combines TRBV4-3 with TRBJ1-4; D unclear. Germline values: CDR1 LGHNA, CDR2 YSLEER. Trimming cost V 5 bases and J 0 bases, with 7 bases left between them. CDR3 length equals 14 residues. The CDR3 coding sequence is TGCGCCAGCAGCTCGCCGGCAACTAATGAAAAACTGTTTTTT. This gives the protein CASSSPATNEKLFF.

The rearrangement joins TRBV7-7 to TRBJ1-1; no definite D call. This CDR3 is 13 amino acids long. V lost 3 bases, J lost 2 bases, and 7 bases lay in between. CDR1 is SSHAT, CDR2 FNYEAQ, per germline (reference sequence). The CDR3 DNA sequence: TGTGCCAGCAGCTTCAATGTTAACACTGAAGCTTTCTTT. It translates to CASSFNVNTEAFF.